The source of this TCR beta chain is a study of cytomegalovirus exposure and HLA in healthy donors (dated by TCRdb to 2015 to 2018). Context from the whole study: An earlier analysis of about 530 of the donors reported around 280 Gb of sequence data and 100 million to 120 million unique TCR beta sequences obtained from around 180 million T cells. The later analysis used no new phenotypic data to find candidate immune exposures, relying instead on TCR beta sequences and their occurrence across donors. Every discovery cohort repertoire had been produced on one sequencing platform. A later analysis re-analyzed previously published TCR beta repertoires from roughly 600 donors and added high-resolution HLA genotyping to study TCR occurrence patterns. High-throughput TCR immunosequencing, statistical association of individual TCRs with disease status, and machine learning were combined to predict cytomegalovirus infection status. The study was designed to test whether signatures of past pathogen exposure could be identified by cataloging public T cell receptors. In an earlier analysis of 587 of the donors, high-throughput TCR beta sequencing was used to judge whether each TCR beta V gene segment behaved as functional or pseudogenic. Roughly 300 gigabases of sequencing data and approximately 85 million unique TCR sequences were included in an early release covering 550 to 800 HLA-typed donors. Typing coverage differed by locus: A, B, C, DRB1 and DQB1 were typed in roughly 629-630 donors, DQA1 in 522, DPA1 in 600 to 610, and DPB1 in 450 to 490. Besides the first cohort of around 700 subjects, a separate validation cohort made up of 120 or so different subjects was used. The study used immunosequencing to profile the T cell repertoires of approximately 630 subjects and linked those repertoires to cytomegalovirus serostatus. Class I and class II HLA loci were covered by the typing at four-digit resolution. Donor age, sex, ethnicity and CMV serostatus were collected together with the repertoire data. Of the 350 to 450 genotyped donors, roughly 80% fell in the genetic ancestry cluster associated with self-reported Caucasian donors. Genome-wide SNP genotypes for about 65% of the roughly 700 donors were used in a later genetic analysis, which treated that subset as a discovery cohort. Among 398 genotyped donors of the cohort, an average of approximately 200,000 unique TCR beta nucleotide sequences was sequenced per donor, of which approximately 19% were non-productive. Roughly 5 DR-DQ haplotypes were handled as single units for association and clustering, since linkage in the cohort was strong. What the work shows at the level of the full study, not this receptor alone: A later analysis reported that several top co-occurrence clusters appeared linked to parvovirus B19, influenza, CMV and Epstein-Barr virus. A total of fewer than 200 TCR beta chains were listed by the study as associated with cytomegalovirus. Strong co-occurrence of HLA alleles, especially DR and DQ, made assigning TCR associations to individual alleles difficult. While some public TCRs were present in many individuals, most TCR sequences turned up only very rarely across donors. The only immune exposure information available for the cohort was CMV serostatus. The authors suggested that the approach could potentially be generalized to other disease states and immunological phenotypes. A further reported finding was that TCR beta sequences accurately predicted the HLA-A and HLA-B alleles for most subjects in the first cohort. Cytomegalovirus status was reported to be diagnosed by the classifier with high specificity and sensitivity in both the original and validation cohorts. Compared with the roughly 710-donor mean, donors in an Asian-associated ancestry cluster had fewer N-insertions in productive TCRs, according to a later genetic analysis. The earlier analysis of about 600 of the donors excluded approximately 17 rarely observed V segments, including chromosome 9 orphons, because counts were too low. A cluster of highly shared sequence variants was judged likely to be a technical artifact of the sequencing pipeline. In a later analysis, HLA-associated TCR beta chains showed more clonal expansion and lower generation probabilities than non-associated chains that were equally common. In a later genetic analysis, a missense DCLRE1C variant was associated with V-gene and J-gene trimming of TCR beta chains, and the association was replicated in an independent cohort. At a false discovery rate of 0.05, a later analysis linked 16,000 or so TCR beta sequences to specific HLA alleles. In an earlier analysis of around 600 of the donors, most TCR beta V segments were observed in productive rearrangements about 90% or about 30% of the time, broadly matching IMGT annotations. Most CMV-associated TCR beta chains appeared to be HLA-restricted in a later analysis, and the HLA associations seemed to be driven largely by CMV exposure. In this cohort, only TCR beta chains were sequenced, and detectable features were limited by the absence of alpha or paired-chain data. A later analysis found that TCR association rates varied across HLA loci, with DRB1 alleles showing the most associated TCRs and HLA-C alleles the fewest. Correlated functional status among segregating V segments might be attributable to linkage disequilibrium, but an unknown experimental factor could not be ruled out. A few of the identified cytomegalovirus-associated TCR beta chains were confirmed in vitro to be specific for cytomegalovirus antigens. Because some donors lacked HLA typing at each locus, the association tests relied only on the typed subset. Presence/absence analyses assumed roughly uniform sequencing depth across donors, an assumption that may not hold.

The cohort was made up of roughly 670 healthy bone marrow donors. At the time of sampling, all cohort members were nominally healthy, though unrecorded immune exposures were likely present. The donor tested CMV seronegative and was one of the 352 seronegative cohort members. A peripheral blood sample was provided by each donor, and peripheral blood mononuclear cells were used for TCR beta sequencing. The Qiagen DNeasy Blood Extraction Kit was used to extract genomic DNA from the blood cell samples. A word on this clone: The antigen it recognizes is unknown. Qualities for individual bases were not recorded, and no much larger clone is one base off.

Libraries were made using the immunoSEQ multiplex PCR assay. The multiplex PCR relied on a mix of 60 forward primers for TCR Vbeta segments and 13 reverse primers for TCR Jbeta segments. A multiplex PCR assay on genomic DNA amplified the CDR3 region of rearranged TCR beta genes. The amplified TCR beta libraries were sequenced on the Illumina HiSeq System as 87-base-pair reads. Processing in the source paper ran as follows. Across the 500 to 850 repertoires, a later analysis counted roughly 84 million unique TCR beta chains, roughly 11 million of which were shared by at least two donors. Raw reads were error-corrected and collapsed into unique sequences by a nearest-neighbor algorithm in which closely related sequences were merged to remove PCR and sequencing errors. Alignment of CDR3 sequences to IMGT reference sequences was used to assign V, D and J gene segments. Each retained sequence needed at least a six-nucleotide match to both a V gene segment and a J gene segment. Rearrangements were classified as productive when the CDR3 lacked stop codons and remained in frame with V and J, and all other rearrangements were classified as non-productive. CDR3 was defined by IMGT convention, running from the second conserved V-encoded cysteine to the conserved J-encoded phenylalanine. The earlier analysis of about 590 of the donors excluded sequences that lacked an unambiguous match to a single V gene segment. In an earlier analysis of 587 of the donors, V segments were called functional above 56.7% productive rearrangements and were called segregating when the between-donor standard deviation exceeded 5%. A statistical classification framework was built to diagnose cytomegalovirus status from the catalog of TCR beta chain sequences. In a later analysis, TCR nucleotide sequences were compared against IMGT/GENE-DB human TR gene sequences so that V and J genes could be assigned. In a later analysis, CDR3 sequences and most-parsimonious VDJ recombination scenarios were assigned using the TCRdist pipeline. A later analysis defined each TCR beta chain by its CDR3 amino acid sequence plus V-gene family, and excluded reads lacking a unique V-gene family. In a later analysis, 450 to 600 highly shared, low-generation-probability nucleotide sequences were removed to address suspected cross-contamination and a sequencing artifact. For each public chain, a later analysis derived a clonal expansion index from normalized ranks of inferred template counts within each repertoire. In a later analysis, generation probabilities were computed using a VDJ recombination model fitted to out-of-frame rearrangements, and the results were checked against IGoR. A later analysis scored TCR-TCR, TCR-HLA and TCR-CMV co-occurrence with hypergeometric tests, applying a repertoire-size bias correction to TCR pairs. To estimate false discovery rates, a later analysis permuted the HLA or CMV assignments 20 times. A later analysis grouped co-occurring TCRs with DBSCAN, adding TCRdist sequence similarity when clustering within HLA-allele-positive subsets. For co-occurrence clustering, repertoires with fewer than 30,000 or more than 120,000 public chains were excluded, along with five repertoires with anomalous nucleotide sharing. TCRdb stores this immuneACCESS table with in-frame sequences only. Part of the clones is absent; in the studies checked, under half of the shortfall reflects unresolved V genes, and no reason is known for the rest. V and J calls and clone size are those listed in that table; D and trimming were worked out from the DNA. Across this sample there are more than 100,000 clones, with roughly 80% seen only once. The top ten clones comprise about 2% of the sample.

This sequence originates from a man younger than 40 in good health and CMV-seronegative. The source material was PBMCs.

The encoded CDR3 is CASSLGQASGNTIYF. At the DNA level, the sequence is TGTGCCAGCAGCTTAGGACAGGCCTCTGGAAACACCATATATTTT. The chain is made from TRBV7-6 and TRBJ1-3; the D gene is possibly TRBD1, with 6 bases matching. Reading the germline V gene gives CDR1 SGHVS and CDR2 FNYEAQ. The V end loses 1 base and the J end loses 0 bases, and a stretch of 7 bases separates them. From the cysteine up to the phenylalanine, the CDR3 has a length of 15 residues. Only the CDR3 portion is preserved as DNA: 45 bases, with reading frame beginning at the first base.